The 23 T cell receptor beta chains listed next were all sequenced from one sample in a study of cytomegalovirus exposure and HLA in healthy donors. The data were produced by immunoSEQ multiplex PCR, yet TCRdb's version contains in-frame clones alone and is incomplete. Of 110,000 to 150,000 clones listed, just under 90% are singletons. Sequencing was performed on PBMCs. These receptor sequences come from a woman aged 25 to 39 in good health and CMV-seropositive.

V usage is TRBV14 and J usage is TRBJ2-2; D remains unclear. The CDR3 covers 16 residues. The V gene lost 1 base and the J gene lost 2 bases, with 11 bases spanning the gap. Germline loops: CDR1 SGHDN, CDR2 FVKESK. The CDR3 DNA reads as TGTGCCAGCAGCCAAGGGCTCTCTTTAAACACCGGGGAGCTGTTTTTT. Translation gives CASSQGLSLNTGELFF. Variable domain in full (rest from reference TRBV14 and TRBJ2-2): EAGVTQFPSHSVIEKGQTVTLRCDPISGHDNLYWYRRVMGKEIKFLLHFVKESKQDESGMPNNRFLAERTGGTYSTLKVQPAELEDSGVYFCASSQGLSLNTGELFFGEGSRLTVL.

CDR3 nucleotide sequence: TGTGCCAGCAGCGCTACAGGGGGCCCTCAGCCCCAGCATTTT. It codes for CASSATGGPQPQHF. The rearrangement joins TRBV9 to TRBJ1-5; TRBD1 aligns across 9 bases. Trimming cost V 3 bases and J 6 bases; bases outside gene matches: 4. The germline V gene has CDR1 SGDLS and CDR2 YYNGEE. The CDR3 runs to 14 residues.

CDR3 sequence reads: CASRPATAENSPLHF. CDR3 nucleotide sequence: TGTGCCAGCAGACCAGCCACAGCTGAGAATTCACCCCTCCACTTT. J is TRBJ1-6 and V is TRBV28; D unclear. The CDR3 runs 15 residues. Germline CDR1 is MDHEN and CDR2 is SYDVKM. V gave up 6 bases and J gave up 7 bases, with 16 bases separating them. The variable domain in full, with the rest retrieved from reference TRBV28 and TRBJ1-6, is DVKVTQSSRYLVKRTGEKVFLECVQDMDHENMFWYRQDPGLGLRLIYFSYDVKMKEKGDIPEGYSVSREKKERFSLILESASTNQTSMYLCASRPATAENSPLHFGNGTRLTVT.

J is TRBJ1-2 and V is TRBV10-3; 7 bases align to TRBD1. Trimming removed 1 base from V and 8 bases from J; junction bases left unmatched: 10. The CDR3 covers 15 residues. Per germline, CDR1 ENHRY and CDR2 SYGVKD. The CDR3 region has the DNA TGTGCCATCAGTGAGTGGTCAGGGGGTTCACAAGGCTACACCTTC. Residues: CAISEWSGGSQGYTF.

The V gene is TRBV6-5, the J gene TRBJ2-2; TRBD1 matches 7 bases. The trim removed 6 bases at V and 5 bases at J, leaving 9 bases unmatched. The germline V gene has CDR1 MNHEY and CDR2 SVGAGI. The CDR3 extends over 15 amino acids. The CDR3 coding sequence is TGTGCCAGCAGATCGACAGGGAGAGGGACCGGGGAGCTGTTTTTT. The encoded protein is CASRSTGRGTGELFF.

This chain connects TRBV7-8 to TRBJ1-2; D might be TRBD1 (6 bases). This CDR3 spans 15 amino acids. CDR1 and CDR2 from the germline V gene are SGHVS and FQNEAQ. Trimming took 5 bases from V and 4 from J, leaving 17 bases between them. The CDR3: CASSPQSGGGYGYTF. The CDR3 coding sequence is TGTGCCAGCAGCCCCCAATCTGGGGGCGGCTATGGCTACACCTTC.

J is TRBJ1-6 and V is TRBV28; D uncertain. CDR1 is MDHEN, CDR2 SYDVKM, per germline. CDR3 size: 14 residues. V dropped 0 bases and J dropped 5 bases, with 5 bases sitting between them. The CDR3 DNA reads TGTGCCAGCAGTTTATGGGCAGATAATTCACCCCTCCACTTT. It specifies CASSLWADNSPLHF.

This clone was recorded a few times. The V and J genes are TRBV6-1 and TRBJ2-3, with 8 nucleotides matching TRBD2. Germline CDR1 is MNHNS and CDR2 is SASEGT. V lost 2 bases and J lost 0; bases outside the gene matches: 7. The CDR3 is made up of 17 amino acids. CDR3 DNA sequence: TGTGCCAGCAGTGAATTCCCCACTAGCGGTAGCACAGATACGCAGTATTTT. Protein sequence: CASSEFPTSGSTDTQYF.

V gene TRBV28 combines with J gene TRBJ2-5; 7 bases agree with TRBD1. This CDR3 region has 14 residues. Germline CDR1 is MDHEN and CDR2 is SYDVKM. The V gene end was trimmed by 6 bases and the J gene end by 1 base; junction bases not matched to a gene: 5. Written as DNA, the CDR3 is TGTGCCAGCAGAGGGACAGCCCTCCAAGAGACCCAGTACTTC. Translating it yields CASRGTALQETQYF. The full variable domain, rest sourced from reference TRBV28 and TRBJ2-5, is DVKVTQSSRYLVKRTGEKVFLECVQDMDHENMFWYRQDPGLGLRLIYFSYDVKMKEKGDIPEGYSVSREKKERFSLILESASTNQTSMYLCASRGTALQETQYFGPGTRLLVL.

The J gene is TRBJ2-5, the V gene TRBV9; 7 bases match TRBD2. Germline values: CDR1 SGDLS, CDR2 YYNGEE. J was trimmed by 7 bases and V by 3 bases; bases with no gene match: 3. The CDR3 sequence is 12 residues long. This chain's CDR3 is CASSGPGGTQYF. The CDR3 coding sequence is TGTGCCAGCAGCGGCCCGGGGGGGACCCAGTACTTC.

This clone is a singleton in its sample. The CDR3 loop reads CASSLGTGDTQYF. DNA for the CDR3: TGTGCCAGCAGCTTGGGGACAGGGGATACGCAGTATTTT. The chain joins TRBV5-6 to TRBJ2-3; 8 bases are shared with TRBD1. The CDR3 runs to 13 residues. J lost 6 bases, V lost 0 bases, and 0 bases had no gene match. The germline CDR1 and CDR2 sequences are SGHDT and YYEEEE.

This chain links TRBV19 with TRBJ2-5, with TRBD2 matching over 7 bases. This CDR3 region has 15 residues. CDR1 is LNHDA, CDR2 SQIVND, per germline (reference sequence). The junction had 10 bases not matched to a gene; V was cut back by 5 bases and J by 4 bases. The DNA for the CDR3 is TGTGCCAGTAGTGCTGCCCTCAGCGGGGCAGAGACCCAGTACTTC. It specifies CASSAALSGAETQYF.

This clone showed up just once. The chain recombines TRBV25-1 with TRBJ2-1; 8 bases align to TRBD2. Per germline, CDR1 MGHDK and CDR2 SYGVNS. The CDR3 spans 14 residues. V was pared by 2 bases and J by 7 bases, with 4 bases of the junction left unmatched. The CDR3 protein is CASSENSGVNEQFF. CDR3 in DNA: TGTGCCAGCAGTGAAAATAGCGGGGTAAATGAGCAGTTCTTC. The entire variable domain, with the rest obtained from reference TRBV25-1 and TRBJ2-1, is as follows: EADIYQTPRYLVIGTGKKITLECSQTMGHDKMYWYQQDPGMELHLIHYSYGVNSTEKGDLSSESTVSRIRTEHFPLTLESARPSHTSQYLCASSENSGVNEQFFGPGTRLTVL.

This rearrangement joins TRBV5-1 to TRBJ2-1, with D perhaps TRBD2 (7 bases). Trimming removed 5 bases from V and 0 bases from J, with 12 bases in between. CDR3 length: 15 residues. Germline V gene sequence: CDR1 SGHRS, CDR2 YFSETQ. In DNA, the CDR3 is TGCGCCAGCAGAGGGGGGGCGAGCTCCTACAATGAGCAGTTCTTC. Protein sequence: CASRGGASSYNEQFF. The variable domain in full, completed from reference TRBV5-1 and TRBJ2-1, reads KAGVTQTPRYLIKTRGQQVTLSCSPISGHRSVSWYQQTPGQGLQFLFEYFSETQRNKGNFPGRFSGRQFSNSRSEMNVSTLELGDSALYLCASRGGASSYNEQFFGPGTRLTVL.

The chain uses TRBV5-4 and TRBJ1-2, with 8 bases identical to TRBD1. This CDR3 spans 15 amino acids. V trimming: 4 bases; J trimming: 5 bases; junction bases outside the gene matches: 10. From germline, CDR1 is SGHNT and CDR2 YYREEE (reference sequence). The CDR3, as DNA: TGTGCCAGCAGCGATACCAGGGGGCACTGGTATGGCTACACCTTC. Protein product: CASSDTRGHWYGYTF.

The chain links TRBV19 to TRBJ1-2, with TRBD1 matching 8 bases. In germline, CDR1 is LNHDA, CDR2 SQIVND (reference sequence). This CDR3 region has 15 residues. After removal of 6 bases from V and 8 bases from J, the junction contained 14 bases not matched to a gene. The CDR3 DNA reads TGTGCCAGTAGAGGACAGGGCAAGTCTCGGTGGGGCTACACCTTC. Translation: CASRGQGKSRWGYTF.

This clone was counted once. The chain combines TRBV6-1 with TRBJ2-7; 8 bases align to TRBD2. This CDR3 region has 16 residues. The germline gives CDR1 MNHNS, CDR2 SASEGT. The trim removed 1 base at V and 1 base at J, leaving 6 bases unmatched. In nucleotides, the CDR3 is TGTGCCAGCAGTGAAGAGGGGACTAGGGGATCCTACGAGCAGTACTTC. This translates into CASSEEGTRGSYEQYF.

This chain links TRBV5-5 with TRBJ1-2; unclear D gene. The CDR3 runs 14 residues. CDR1 is SGHKS, CDR2 YYEKEE, per germline (reference sequence). Trimming shortened V by 0 bases and J by 5 bases, and 11 bases separated the two germline ends. Written as DNA, the CDR3 is TGTGCCAGCAGCTTGGGCGTCGTACCGTATGGCTACACCTTC. Translated: CASSLGVVPYGYTF.

The rearrangement uses TRBV2 and TRBJ2-7; 9 bases agree with TRBD2. Germline V gene data show CDR1 as SNHLY and CDR2 as FYNNEI. The CDR3 consists of 17 residues. Trimming at V came to 5 bases and at J to 4 bases, leaving 15 bases not matched to a gene. The CDR3 here is CASSTTGGASGAYEQYF. The CDR3, as DNA: TGTGCCAGCAGTACAACCGGGGGAGCTAGCGGGGCGTACGAGCAGTACTTC.

The rearrangement uses TRBV5-4 and TRBJ2-3; 11 bases are a match to TRBD2. The V gene's germline CDR1 is SGHNT and CDR2 YYREEE (reference sequence). CDR3 length: 16 amino acids. After removal of 0 bases from V and 7 bases from J, the junction contained 7 bases not matched to a gene. DNA for the CDR3: TGTGCCAGCAGCTTGGTGGTAGCGGGGGGGCGGAATACGCAGTATTTT. Amino acids: CASSLVVAGGRNTQYF.

The chain combines TRBV4-2 with TRBJ2-7; 10 bases align to TRBD1. Unmatched junction bases numbered 5, after V lost 4 bases and J lost 2 bases. Germline V gives CDR1 LGHNA, CDR2 YNFKEQ. The CDR3 loop spans 15 amino acids. CDR3 sequence: CASSPPGTGAYEQYF. CDR3 DNA: TGTGCCAGCAGCCCCCCGGGGACAGGGGCCTACGAGCAGTACTTC.

For the CDR3, the DNA is TGTGCCAGCAGCGCCAGGGGAGGCTACACCTTC. It translates to CASSARGGYTF. The rearrangement uses TRBV28 and TRBJ1-2; TRBD1 might be the D (6 bases). V was pared by 6 bases and J by 8 bases, with 10 bases between. Per the germline V gene, CDR1 is MDHEN and CDR2 is SYDVKM. CDR3 length equals 11 residues.

The J gene is TRBJ2-3, the V gene TRBV6-5, with D hard to call. This CDR3 has 14 amino acids. Germline CDR1 is MNHEY and CDR2 is SVGAGI. V lost 8 bases to trimming and J lost 1 base, with 13 bases between them. The CDR3 here is CASSASRGTDTQYF. CDR3 nucleotides: TGTGCCAGCTCCGCGTCCCGGGGCACAGATACGCAGTATTTT.